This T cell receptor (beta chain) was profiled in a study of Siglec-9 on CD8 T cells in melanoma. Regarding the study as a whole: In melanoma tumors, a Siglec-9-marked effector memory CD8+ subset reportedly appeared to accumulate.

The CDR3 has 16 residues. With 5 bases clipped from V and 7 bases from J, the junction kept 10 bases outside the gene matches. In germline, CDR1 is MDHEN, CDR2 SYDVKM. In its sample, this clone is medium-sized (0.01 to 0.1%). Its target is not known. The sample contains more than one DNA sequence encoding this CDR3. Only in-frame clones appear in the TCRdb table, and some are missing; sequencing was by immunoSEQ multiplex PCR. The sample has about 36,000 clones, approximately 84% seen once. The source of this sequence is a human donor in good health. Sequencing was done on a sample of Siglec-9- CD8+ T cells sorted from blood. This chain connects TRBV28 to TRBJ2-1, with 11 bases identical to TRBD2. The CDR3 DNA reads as TGTGCCAGCAGTCCGATCTTAGCGGGAGGGAAGAATGAGCAGTTCTTC. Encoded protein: CASSPILAGGKNEQFF. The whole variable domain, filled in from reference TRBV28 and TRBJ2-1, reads DVKVTQSSRYLVKRTGEKVFLECVQDMDHENMFWYRQDPGLGLRLIYFSYDVKMKEKGDIPEGYSVSREKKERFSLILESASTNQTSMYLCASSPILAGGKNEQFFGPGTRLTVL.